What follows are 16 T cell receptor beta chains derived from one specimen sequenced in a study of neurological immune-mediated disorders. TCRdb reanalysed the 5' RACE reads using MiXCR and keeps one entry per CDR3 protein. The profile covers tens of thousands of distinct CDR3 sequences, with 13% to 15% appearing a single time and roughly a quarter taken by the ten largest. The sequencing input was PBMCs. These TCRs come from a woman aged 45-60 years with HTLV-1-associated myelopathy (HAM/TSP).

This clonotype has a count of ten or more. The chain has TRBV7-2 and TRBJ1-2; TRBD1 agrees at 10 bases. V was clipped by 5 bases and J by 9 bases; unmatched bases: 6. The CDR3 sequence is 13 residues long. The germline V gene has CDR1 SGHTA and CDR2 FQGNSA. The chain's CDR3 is CASSPGTGVRYTF. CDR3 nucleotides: TGTGCCAGCAGCCCTGGGACAGGGGTGCGCTACACCTTC.

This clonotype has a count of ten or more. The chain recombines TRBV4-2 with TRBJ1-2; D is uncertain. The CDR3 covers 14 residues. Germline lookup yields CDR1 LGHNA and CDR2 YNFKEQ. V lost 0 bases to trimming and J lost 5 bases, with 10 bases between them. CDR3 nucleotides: TGTGCCAGCAGCCAAGATGGACTCGTGTATGGCTACACCTTC. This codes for CASSQDGLVYGYTF.

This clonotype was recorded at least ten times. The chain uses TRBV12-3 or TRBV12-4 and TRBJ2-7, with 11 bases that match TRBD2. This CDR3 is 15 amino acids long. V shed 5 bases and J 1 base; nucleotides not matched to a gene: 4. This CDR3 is CASSTPSGGSYEQYF. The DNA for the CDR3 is TGTGCCAGCAGTACGCCTAGCGGGGGGTCCTACGAGCAGTACTTC.

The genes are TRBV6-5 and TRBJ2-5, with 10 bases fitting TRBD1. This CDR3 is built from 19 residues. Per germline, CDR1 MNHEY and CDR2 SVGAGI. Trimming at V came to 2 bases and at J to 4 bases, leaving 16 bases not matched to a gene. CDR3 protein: CASSYRTTGGEGERETQYF. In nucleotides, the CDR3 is TGTGCCAGCAGTTACCGGACGACAGGGGGCGAAGGGGAGCGAGAGACCCAGTACTTC.

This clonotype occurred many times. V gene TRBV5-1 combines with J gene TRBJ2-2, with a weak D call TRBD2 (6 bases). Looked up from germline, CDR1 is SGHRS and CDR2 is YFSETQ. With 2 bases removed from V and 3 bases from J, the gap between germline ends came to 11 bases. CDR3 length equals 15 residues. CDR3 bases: TGCGCCAGCAGCTTCCGGGGGTCGGACACCGGGGAGCTGTTTTTT. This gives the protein CASSFRGSDTGELFF.

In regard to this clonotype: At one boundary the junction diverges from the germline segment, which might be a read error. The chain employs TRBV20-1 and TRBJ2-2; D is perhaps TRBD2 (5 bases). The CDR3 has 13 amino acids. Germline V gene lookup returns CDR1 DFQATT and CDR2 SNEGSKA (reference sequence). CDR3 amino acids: CSASCEGSGELFF. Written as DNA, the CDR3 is TGCAGTGCATCCTGTGAAGGGTCCGGGGAGCTATTTTTT.

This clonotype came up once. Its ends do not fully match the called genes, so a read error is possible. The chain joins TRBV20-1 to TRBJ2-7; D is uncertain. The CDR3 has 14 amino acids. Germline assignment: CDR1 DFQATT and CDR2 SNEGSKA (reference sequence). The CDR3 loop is CSARDRAAIYEEYF. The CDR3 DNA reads TGCAGTGCTAGAGATCGCGCTGCAATCTACGAGGAGTACTTC.

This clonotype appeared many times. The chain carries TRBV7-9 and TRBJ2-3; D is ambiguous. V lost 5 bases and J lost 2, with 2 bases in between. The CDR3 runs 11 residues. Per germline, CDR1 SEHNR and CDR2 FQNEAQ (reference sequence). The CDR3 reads CASSPTDTQYF. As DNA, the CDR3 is TGTGCCAGCAGCCCCACAGATACGCAGTATTTT. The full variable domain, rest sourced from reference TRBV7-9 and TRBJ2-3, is DTGVSQNPRHKITKRGQNVTFRCDPISEHNRLYWYRQTLGQGPEFLTYFQNEAQLEKSRLLSDRFSAERPKGSFSTLEIQRTEQGDSAMYLCASSPTDTQYFGPGTRLTVL.

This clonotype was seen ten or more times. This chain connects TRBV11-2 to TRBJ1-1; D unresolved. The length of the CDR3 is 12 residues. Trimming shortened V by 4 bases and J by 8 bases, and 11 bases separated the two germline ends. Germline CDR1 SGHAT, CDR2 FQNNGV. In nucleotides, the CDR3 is TGTGCCAGCAGCTCTGCGTTTGGGGAAGCTTTCTTT. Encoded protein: CASSSAFGEAFF.

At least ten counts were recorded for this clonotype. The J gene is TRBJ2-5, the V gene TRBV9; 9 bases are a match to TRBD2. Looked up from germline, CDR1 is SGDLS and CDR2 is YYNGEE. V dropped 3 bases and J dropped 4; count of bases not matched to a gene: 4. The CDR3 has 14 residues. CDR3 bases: TGTGCCAGCAGCGCCGGGACTAGCAGAGAGACCCAGTACTTC. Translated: CASSAGTSRETQYF.

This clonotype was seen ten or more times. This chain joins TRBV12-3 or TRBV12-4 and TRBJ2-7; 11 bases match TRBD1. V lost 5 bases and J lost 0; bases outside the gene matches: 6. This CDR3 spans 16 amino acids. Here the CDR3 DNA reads TGTGCCAGCAGTCCCCTGGACAGGGGGCCCTCCTACGAGCAGTACTTC. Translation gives CASSPLDRGPSYEQYF.

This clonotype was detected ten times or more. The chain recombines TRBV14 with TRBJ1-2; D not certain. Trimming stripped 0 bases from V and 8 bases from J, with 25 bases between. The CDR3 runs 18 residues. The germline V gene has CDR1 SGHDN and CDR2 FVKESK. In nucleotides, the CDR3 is TGTGCCAGCAGCCAAGAGCGCGGTTTCTCACAGAATATGCCCGGCTACACCTTC. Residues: CASSQERGFSQNMPGYTF.

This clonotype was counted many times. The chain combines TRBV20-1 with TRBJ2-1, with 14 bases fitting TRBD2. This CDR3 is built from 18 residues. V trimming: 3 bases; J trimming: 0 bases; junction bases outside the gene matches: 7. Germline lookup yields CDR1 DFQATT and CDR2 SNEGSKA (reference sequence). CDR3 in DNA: TGCAGTGCTAGGGCGGGACTAGCGGGGGACCGCTCCTACAATGAGCAGTTCTTC. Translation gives CSARAGLAGDRSYNEQFF.

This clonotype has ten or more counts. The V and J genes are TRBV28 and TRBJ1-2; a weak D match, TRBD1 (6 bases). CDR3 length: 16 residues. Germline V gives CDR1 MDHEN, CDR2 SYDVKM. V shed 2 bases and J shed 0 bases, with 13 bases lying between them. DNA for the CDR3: TGTGCCAGCAGTTTAATGGGAGGGGGAGCTAACTATGGCTACACCTTC. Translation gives CASSLMGGGANYGYTF.

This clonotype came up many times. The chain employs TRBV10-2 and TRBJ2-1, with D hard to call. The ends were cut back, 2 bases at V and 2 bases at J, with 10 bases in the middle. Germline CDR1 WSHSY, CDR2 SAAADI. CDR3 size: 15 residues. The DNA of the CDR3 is TGCGCCAGCAGTGAGGGTAGCCCAACCTACAATGAGCAGTTCTTC. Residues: CASSEGSPTYNEQFF.

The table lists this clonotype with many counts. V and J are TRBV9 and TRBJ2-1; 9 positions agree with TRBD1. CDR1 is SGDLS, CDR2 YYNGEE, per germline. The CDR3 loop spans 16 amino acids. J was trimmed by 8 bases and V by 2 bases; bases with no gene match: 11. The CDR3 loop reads CASSVFNGQGLHEQFF. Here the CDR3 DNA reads TGTGCCAGCAGCGTCTTTAATGGACAGGGGCTGCATGAGCAGTTCTTC.